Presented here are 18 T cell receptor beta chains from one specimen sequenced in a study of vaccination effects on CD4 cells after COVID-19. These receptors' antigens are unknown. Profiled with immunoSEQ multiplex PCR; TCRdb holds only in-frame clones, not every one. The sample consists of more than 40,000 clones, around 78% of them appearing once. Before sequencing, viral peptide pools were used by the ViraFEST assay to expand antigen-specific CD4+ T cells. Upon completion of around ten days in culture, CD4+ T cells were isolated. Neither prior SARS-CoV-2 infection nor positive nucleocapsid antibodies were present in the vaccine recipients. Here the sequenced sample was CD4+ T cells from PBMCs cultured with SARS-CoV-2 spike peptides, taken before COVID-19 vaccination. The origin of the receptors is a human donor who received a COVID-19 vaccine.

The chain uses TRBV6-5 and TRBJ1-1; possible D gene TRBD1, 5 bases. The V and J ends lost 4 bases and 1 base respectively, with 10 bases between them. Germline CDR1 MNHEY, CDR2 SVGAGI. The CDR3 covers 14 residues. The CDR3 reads CASSSGPRNTEAFF. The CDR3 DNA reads TGTGCCAGCAGTTCGGGACCCAGGAACACTGAAGCTTTCTTT.

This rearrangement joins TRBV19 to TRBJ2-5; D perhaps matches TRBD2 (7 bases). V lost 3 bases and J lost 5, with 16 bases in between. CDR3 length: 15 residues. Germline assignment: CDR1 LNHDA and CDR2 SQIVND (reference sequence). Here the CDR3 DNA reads TGTGCCAGTAGTATGATTGTGGGGGGGCAGGAGACCCAGTACTTC. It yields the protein CASSMIVGGQETQYF.

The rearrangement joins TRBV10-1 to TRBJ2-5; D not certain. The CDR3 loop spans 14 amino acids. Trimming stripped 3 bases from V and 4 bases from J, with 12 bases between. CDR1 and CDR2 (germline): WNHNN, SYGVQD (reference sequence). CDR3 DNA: TGCGCCAGCAGTGAAGTCAGACTCCCAGAGACCCAGTACTTC. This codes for CASSEVRLPETQYF.

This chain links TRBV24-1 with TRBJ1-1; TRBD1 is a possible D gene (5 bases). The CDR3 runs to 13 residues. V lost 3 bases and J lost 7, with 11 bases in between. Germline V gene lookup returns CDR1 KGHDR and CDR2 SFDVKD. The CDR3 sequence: CATSDGRQLEAFF. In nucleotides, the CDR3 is TGTGCCACCAGTGATGGCCGACAGCTTGAAGCTTTCTTT.

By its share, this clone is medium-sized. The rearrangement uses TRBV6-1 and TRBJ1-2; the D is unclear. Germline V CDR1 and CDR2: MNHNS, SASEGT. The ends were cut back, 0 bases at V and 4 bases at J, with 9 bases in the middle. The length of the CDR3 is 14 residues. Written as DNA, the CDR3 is TGTGCCAGCAGTGAAGCGAGTCAGAGCTATGGCTACACCTTC. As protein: CASSEASQSYGYTF.

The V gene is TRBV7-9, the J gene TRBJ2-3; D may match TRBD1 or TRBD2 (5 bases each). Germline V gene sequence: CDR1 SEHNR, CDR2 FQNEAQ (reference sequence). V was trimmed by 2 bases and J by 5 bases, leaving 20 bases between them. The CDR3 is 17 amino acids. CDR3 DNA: TGTGCCAGCAGCTTAAGAGGAAGCGGCAGGGTGGGAGATACGCAGTATTTT. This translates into CASSLRGSGRVGDTQYF. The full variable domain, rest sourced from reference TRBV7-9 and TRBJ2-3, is DTGVSQNPRHKITKRGQNVTFRCDPISEHNRLYWYRQTLGQGPEFLTYFQNEAQLEKSRLLSDRFSAERPKGSFSTLEIQRTEQGDSAMYLCASSLRGSGRVGDTQYFGPGTRLTVL.

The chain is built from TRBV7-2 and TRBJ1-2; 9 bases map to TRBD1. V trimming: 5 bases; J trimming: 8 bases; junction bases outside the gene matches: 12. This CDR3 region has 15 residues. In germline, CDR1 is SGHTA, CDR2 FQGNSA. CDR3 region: CASSPSRTGAGGYTF. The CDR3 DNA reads TGTGCCAGCAGCCCGAGCCGGACAGGGGCGGGAGGCTACACCTTC.

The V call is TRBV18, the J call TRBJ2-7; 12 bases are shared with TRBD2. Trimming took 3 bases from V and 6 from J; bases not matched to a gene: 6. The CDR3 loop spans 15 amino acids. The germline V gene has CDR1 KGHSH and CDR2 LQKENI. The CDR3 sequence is CASSPRTSGESEQYV. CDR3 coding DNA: TGTGCCAGCTCACCCCGGACTAGCGGGGAGAGCGAGCAGTACGTC.

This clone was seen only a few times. The CDR3: CATSGSTRTDTQYF. CDR3 nucleotides: TGTGCCACCAGTGGTTCCACCCGCACAGATACGCAGTATTTT. The V gene is TRBV24-1, the J gene TRBJ2-3; D gene uncertain. In germline, CDR1 is KGHDR, CDR2 SFDVKD. The V end lost 5 bases, the J end lost 1 base, and 9 bases lay between the germline ends. CDR3 size: 14 residues.

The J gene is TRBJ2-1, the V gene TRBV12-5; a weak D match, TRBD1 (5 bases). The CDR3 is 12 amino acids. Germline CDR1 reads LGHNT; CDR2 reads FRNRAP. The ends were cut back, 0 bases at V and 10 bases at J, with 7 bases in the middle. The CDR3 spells CASGLVNREQFF. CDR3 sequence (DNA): TGTGCTAGTGGTTTGGTAAACAGGGAGCAGTTCTTC. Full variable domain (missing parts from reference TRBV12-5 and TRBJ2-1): DARVTQTPRHKVTEMGQEVTMRCQPILGHNTVFWYRQTMMQGLELLAYFRNRAPLDDSGMPKDRFSAEMPDATLATLKIQPSEPRDSAVYFCASGLVNREQFFGPGTRLTVL.

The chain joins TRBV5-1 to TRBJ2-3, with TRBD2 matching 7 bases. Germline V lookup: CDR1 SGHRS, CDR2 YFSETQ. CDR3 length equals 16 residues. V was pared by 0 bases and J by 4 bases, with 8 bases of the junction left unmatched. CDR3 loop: CASSLVAGVDADTQYF. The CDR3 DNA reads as TGCGCCAGCAGCTTGGTGGCGGGGGTCGATGCAGATACGCAGTATTTT.

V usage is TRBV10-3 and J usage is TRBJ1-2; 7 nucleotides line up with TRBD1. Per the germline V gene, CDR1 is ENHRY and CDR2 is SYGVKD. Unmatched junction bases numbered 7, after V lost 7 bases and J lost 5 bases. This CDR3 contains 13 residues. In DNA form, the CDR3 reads TGTGCCATCACCGATGAGGGGGCATATGGCTACACCTTC. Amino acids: CAITDEGAYGYTF.

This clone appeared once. The CDR3 is CASSTRPGSTDTQYF. CDR3 DNA sequence: TGTGCCAGCAGCACGAGACCAGGGAGCACAGATACGCAGTATTTT. The V call is TRBV7-2, the J call TRBJ2-3; tentative D call: TRBD1 (5 bases). CDR3 length: 15 residues. Trimming left V 5 bases short and J 0 bases short, with 12 bases between. Germline V gene data show CDR1 as SGHTA and CDR2 as FQGNSA.

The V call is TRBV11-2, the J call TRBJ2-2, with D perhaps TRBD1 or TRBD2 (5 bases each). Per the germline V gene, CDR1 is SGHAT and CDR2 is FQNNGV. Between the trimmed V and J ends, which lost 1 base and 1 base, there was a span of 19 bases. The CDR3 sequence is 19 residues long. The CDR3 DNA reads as TGTGCCAGCAGCTTAGTTAGAGGCAGGGTGGGAGAGAACACCGGGGAGCTGTTTTTT. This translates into CASSLVRGRVGENTGELFF.

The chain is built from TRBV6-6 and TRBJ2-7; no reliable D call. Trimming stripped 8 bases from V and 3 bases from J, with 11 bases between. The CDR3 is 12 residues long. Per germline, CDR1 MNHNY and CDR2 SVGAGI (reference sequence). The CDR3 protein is CASGQDRYEQYV. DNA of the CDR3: TGTGCCAGCGGGCAGGACCGCTACGAGCAGTACGTC.

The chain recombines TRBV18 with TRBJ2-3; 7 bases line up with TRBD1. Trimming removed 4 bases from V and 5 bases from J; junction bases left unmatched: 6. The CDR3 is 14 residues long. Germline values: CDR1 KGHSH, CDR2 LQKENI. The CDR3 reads CASSQGAGVDTQYF. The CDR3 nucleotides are TGTGCCAGCTCACAGGGGGCTGGGGTAGATACGCAGTATTTT.

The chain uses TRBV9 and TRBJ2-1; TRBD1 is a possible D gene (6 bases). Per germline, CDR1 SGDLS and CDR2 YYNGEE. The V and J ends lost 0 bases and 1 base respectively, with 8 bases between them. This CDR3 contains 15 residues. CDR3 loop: CASSVEGDSYNEQFF. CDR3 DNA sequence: TGTGCCAGCAGCGTAGAGGGGGATTCCTACAATGAGCAGTTCTTC.

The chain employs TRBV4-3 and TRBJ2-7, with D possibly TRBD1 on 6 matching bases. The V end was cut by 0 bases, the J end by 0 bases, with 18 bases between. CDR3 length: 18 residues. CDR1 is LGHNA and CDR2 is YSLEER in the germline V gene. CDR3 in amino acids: CASSQEPDTGIRSYEQYV. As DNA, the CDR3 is TGCGCCAGCAGCCAAGAGCCGGACACAGGGATCCGCTCCTACGAGCAGTACGTC.